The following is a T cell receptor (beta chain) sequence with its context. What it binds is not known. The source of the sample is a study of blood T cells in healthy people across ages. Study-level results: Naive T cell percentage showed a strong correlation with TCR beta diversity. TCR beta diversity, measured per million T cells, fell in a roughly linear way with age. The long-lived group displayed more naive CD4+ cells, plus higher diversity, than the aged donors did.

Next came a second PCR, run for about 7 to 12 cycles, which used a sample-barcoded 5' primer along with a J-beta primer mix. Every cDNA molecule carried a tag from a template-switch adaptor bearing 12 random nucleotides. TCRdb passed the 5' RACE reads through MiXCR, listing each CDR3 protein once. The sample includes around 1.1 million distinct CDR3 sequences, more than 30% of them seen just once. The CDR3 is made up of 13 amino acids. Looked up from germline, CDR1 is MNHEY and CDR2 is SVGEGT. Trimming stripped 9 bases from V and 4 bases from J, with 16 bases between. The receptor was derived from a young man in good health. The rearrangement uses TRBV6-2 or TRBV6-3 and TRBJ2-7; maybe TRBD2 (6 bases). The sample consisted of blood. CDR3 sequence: CASTTAGPYEQYF. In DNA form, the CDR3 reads TGTGCCAGTACGACAGCGGGTCCTTACGAGCAGTACTTC.